These 5 T cell receptor beta chains came from one sample sequenced in a study of T cell responses to AZD1222 COVID-19 vaccine. Profiled with immunoSEQ multiplex PCR; TCRdb holds only in-frame clones, not every one. In the table there are 150,000 to 200,000 clones, roughly 92% of which are singletons. The sample was peripheral blood, taken 28 days after the second AZD1222 dose. All receptors come from an adult who received the AZD1222 COVID-19 vaccine.

The chain uses TRBV4-2 and TRBJ2-2; D uncertain. The germline CDR1 and CDR2 sequences are LGHNA and YNFKEQ. V lost 1 base to trimming and J lost 2 bases, with 14 bases between them. The CDR3 covers 17 residues. The CDR3 sequence: CASSQVEGSGNTGELFF. Written as DNA, the CDR3 is TGTGCCAGCAGCCAAGTGGAAGGGTCTGGAAACACCGGGGAGCTGTTTTTT.

This clone was detected many times. The V call is TRBV2, the J call TRBJ1-5; D remains ambiguous. Trimming pared 4 bases from V and 0 bases from J, leaving 7 bases between. There are 14 residues in the CDR3. Looked up from germline, CDR1 is SNHLY and CDR2 is FYNNEI. CDR3 sequence: CASSVRVSNQPQHF. Here the CDR3 DNA reads TGTGCCAGCAGTGTGCGCGTTAGCAATCAGCCCCAGCATTTT.

This chain joins TRBV27 and TRBJ1-4, with 8 bases identical to TRBD1. After removal of 3 bases from V and 9 bases from J, the junction contained 6 bases not matched to a gene. CDR1 is MNHEY, CDR2 SMNVEV, per germline (reference sequence). The CDR3 runs to 14 residues. The DNA of the CDR3 is TGTGCCAGCAGTTTCACAGGGGGAGGGAAAAAACTGTTTTTT. It encodes CASSFTGGGKKLFF. Full variable domain (rest looked up from reference TRBV27 and TRBJ1-4): EAQVTQNPRYLITVTGKKLTVTCSQNMNHEYMSWYRQDPGLGLRQIYYSMNVEVTDKGDVPEGYKVSRKEKRNFPLILESPSPNQTSLYFCASSFTGGGKKLFFGSGTQLSVL.

This sequence joins TRBV5-1 and TRBJ1-1, with 9 bases that match TRBD1. CDR3 size: 16 residues. Per germline, CDR1 SGHRS and CDR2 YFSETQ. Losses at the gene ends were 1 base for V and 4 bases for J; bases not matched to a gene: 8. In nucleotides, the CDR3 is TGCGCCAGCAGCTTGCGACAGGGGGGAGGTCTCACTGAAGCTTTCTTT. Amino acids: CASSLRQGGGLTEAFF.

V and J are TRBV6-5 and TRBJ2-2; D not resolved. The germline gives CDR1 MNHEY, CDR2 SVGAGI. The CDR3 totals 12 residues. Trimming removed 6 bases from V and 10 bases from J, with 12 bases in between. Written as DNA, the CDR3 is TGTGCCAGCAGCCCCACTCAGACGGAGCTGTTTTTT. Translated, it gives CASSPTQTELFF.